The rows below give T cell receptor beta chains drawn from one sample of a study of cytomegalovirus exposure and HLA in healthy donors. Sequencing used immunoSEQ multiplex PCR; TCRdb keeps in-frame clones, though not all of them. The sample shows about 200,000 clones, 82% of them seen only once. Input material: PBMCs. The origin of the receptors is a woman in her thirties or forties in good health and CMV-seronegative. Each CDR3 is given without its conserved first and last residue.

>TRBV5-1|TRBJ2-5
ASSLVQGGAETQY
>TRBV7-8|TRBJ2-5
ASSPGSTGRYQETQY
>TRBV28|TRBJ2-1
ASSLSGSGGRISYNEQF
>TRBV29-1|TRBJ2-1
SVAGEQLADHSSYNEQF
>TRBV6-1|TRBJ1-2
ASSASVGQGAHGYT
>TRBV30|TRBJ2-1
AWSTRDRYNEQF
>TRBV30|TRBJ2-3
SQHEVGTDTQY
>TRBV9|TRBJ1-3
ASSYLLGNTIY
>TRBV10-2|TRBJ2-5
ASWETGAPKETQY
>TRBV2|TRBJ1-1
ASSESQGTEAF
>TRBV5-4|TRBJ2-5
ASSDATGLLRETQY
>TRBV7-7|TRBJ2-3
ASSLGAGRGTDTQY
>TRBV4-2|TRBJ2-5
ASSMRRGETQY
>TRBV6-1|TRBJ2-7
ASKASVSSYEQY
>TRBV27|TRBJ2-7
ASSLDIPYEQY
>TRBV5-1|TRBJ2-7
ASSLAPGAYEQY
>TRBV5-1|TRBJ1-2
ASSSTGGYGYT
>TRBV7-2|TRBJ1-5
ASSPTGILQPQH
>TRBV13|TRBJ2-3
ASSLRSATDTQY
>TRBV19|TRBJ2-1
ASSISSGTYNEQF
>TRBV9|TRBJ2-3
ASSPTLAVSTDTQY
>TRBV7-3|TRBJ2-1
ASSSTSGAGYEQF
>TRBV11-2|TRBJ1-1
ASSFLAPKTPNTEAF
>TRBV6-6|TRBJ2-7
ASSYAQGFSYEQY
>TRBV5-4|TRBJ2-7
ASSWGGRLGAYEQY
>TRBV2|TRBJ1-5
ASNVQGGDQPQH
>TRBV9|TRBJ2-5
ASSENNNGQETQY
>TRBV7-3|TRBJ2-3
ASSPEPTTDTQY
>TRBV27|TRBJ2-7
ASSLAGFSYEQY
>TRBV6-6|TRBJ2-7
ASSKDRGAYEQY
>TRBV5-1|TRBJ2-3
ASSFTGGTDTQY
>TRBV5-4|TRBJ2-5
ASSLVGLAGGGETQY
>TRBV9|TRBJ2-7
ASSVLSGRGNEQY
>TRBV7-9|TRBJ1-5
ASSLDRGNQPQH
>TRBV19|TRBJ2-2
ASRLAGELF
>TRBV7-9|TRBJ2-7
ASSLPSSYEQY
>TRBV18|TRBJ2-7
ASSNEGLADEQY
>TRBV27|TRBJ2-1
ASSGGAFIGSVNEQF
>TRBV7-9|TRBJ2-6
ASSLASGAGANVLT
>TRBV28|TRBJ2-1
ASSLDRIFSYNEQF
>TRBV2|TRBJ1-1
ASSEALPGGTEAF
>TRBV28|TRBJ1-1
ASSGTGGGMNTEAF
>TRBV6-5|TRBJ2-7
ASSDRNEQY
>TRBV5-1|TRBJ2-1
ASSPGLAGDKQF
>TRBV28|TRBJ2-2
ASSLGAAGGNTGELF
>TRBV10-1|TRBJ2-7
ASSETGTGGKYEQY
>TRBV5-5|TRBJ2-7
ASSFDSVSSRYEQY
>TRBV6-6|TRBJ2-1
ASSYSRGSYNEQF
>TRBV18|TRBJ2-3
ASSPRTGGEADTQY
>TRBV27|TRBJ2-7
ASSLDGGSYEQY
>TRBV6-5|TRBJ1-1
ASSYVWRGGGTEAF
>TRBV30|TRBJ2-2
AWGDREHGELF